The entry below gives a single TCR beta chain sequence along with its context. This sample stems from a study of patients and donors after allogeneic stem cell transplantation. MiXCR was run by TCRdb on the RT-PCR reads, yielding one entry per CDR3 protein. The sample contains 400,000 to 450,000 distinct CDR3 sequences, 16% of which appear only once. This CDR3 region has 16 residues. CDR1 is SGHRS, CDR2 YFSETQ, per germline. Trimming shortened V by 0 bases and J by 2 bases, and 15 bases separated the two germline ends. This TCR was sampled from a human donor who was either an allogeneic HSCT recipient or a stem cell or donor lymphocyte infusion donor (not recorded which). It is not recorded whose cells these are; they may come from a transplant donor. Sequenced input: blood, either unsorted or a sorted T cell fraction (not recorded which). The chain has TRBV5-1 and TRBJ2-7; D gene uncertain. CDR3 DNA sequence: TGCGCCAGCAGCTTGGCCCTCCGCGGCGGAACCTACGAGCAGTACTTC. Its protein is CASSLALRGGTYEQYF.